This entry lists 17 T cell receptor beta chains sequenced from one sample in a study of T and B cells in COVID-19 patients. Multiplex PCR with BIOMED2 TRB-A/B primer pools amplified TRB rearrangements. TCRdb reprocessed the multiplex PCR reads with MiXCR, giving one entry per CDR3 protein. The sample consists of some 5,000 distinct CDR3 sequences, roughly 26% of them appearing once. Each TRB amplification used roughly 220-550 ng of genomic DNA from blood. The sequencing input was blood. These receptor sequences come from a human donor with active COVID-19.

The chain couples TRBV27 to TRBJ2-7; 13 bases agree with TRBD2. The CDR3 extends over 17 amino acids. Germline CDR1 is MNHEY and CDR2 is SMNVEV (reference sequence). Trimming at V came to 4 bases and at J to 1 base, leaving 7 bases not matched to a gene. CDR3 loop: CASSSGTSGANSYEQYF. In nucleotides, the CDR3 is TGTGCCAGCAGTTCAGGGACTAGCGGGGCTAATTCCTACGAGCAGTACTTC.

This clonotype has a handful of counts. The rearrangement links TRBV4-1 to TRBJ2-7; perhaps TRBD2 as D (5 bases). This CDR3 has 16 amino acids. V lost 0 bases to trimming and J lost 0 bases, with 12 bases between them. CDR1 and CDR2 (germline): MGHRA, YSYEKL. The CDR3 nucleotides are TGCGCCAGCAGCCAAGATGAGCTAGCTCCCTCCTACGAGCAGTACTTC. Translated, it gives CASSQDELAPSYEQYF.

V and J are TRBV5-1 and TRBJ2-1; 8 bases align to TRBD2. The junction had 3 bases not matched to a gene; V was cut back by 1 base and J by 3 bases. CDR1 is SGHRS, CDR2 YFSETQ, per germline. This CDR3 is 15 amino acids long. Here the CDR3 reads CASSLSTSGYNEQFF. CDR3 bases: TGCGCCAGCAGCTTGAGCACTAGCGGCTACAATGAGCAGTTCTTC.

This chain connects TRBV29-1 to TRBJ2-3, with TRBD1 identical over 11 bases. Germline CDR1 SQVTM, CDR2 ANQGSEA. The trim removed 5 bases at V and 4 bases at J, leaving 11 bases unmatched. CDR3 size: 16 residues. CDR3 residues: CSVQGLGQGAPDTQYF. The CDR3 coding sequence is TGCAGCGTTCAAGGCCTCGGACAGGGGGCCCCAGATACGCAGTATTTT.

Sample share makes this clonotype medium-sized. The V call is TRBV19, the J call TRBJ1-1; TRBD1 might be the D (5 bases). V was trimmed by 3 bases and J by 1 base, leaving 12 bases between them. Germline V CDR1 and CDR2: LNHDA, SQIVND (reference sequence). CDR3 length: 15 residues. The CDR3: CASSIAGAGNTEAFF. CDR3 nucleotide sequence: TGTGCCAGTAGTATTGCCGGGGCCGGGAACACTGAAGCTTTCTTT.

The genes are TRBV6-1 and TRBJ2-1; D may be TRBD2 (6 bases). Trimming took 10 bases from V and 0 from J, leaving 16 bases between them. CDR3 size: 15 residues. Germline-derived CDR1 and CDR2 are MNHNS and SASEGT. CDR3 sequence: CATVGAGRSYNEQFF. In nucleotides, the CDR3 is TGTGCCACGGTCGGAGCGGGCCGCTCCTACAATGAGCAGTTCTTC.

This clonotype was seen only once. Sequence at one end of the junction differs from germline and may be a read error. V is TRBV4-2 and J is TRBJ2-1; TRBD1 or TRBD2 may be the D gene (5 bases each). CDR3 size: 19 residues. Germline-derived CDR1 and CDR2 are LGHNA and YNFKEQ. The CDR3 bases are TGCGCCAGCAGCCAAGACGCTGACCGGGGCCTCACTTTTTACAATGAGCAGTTCTTC. Residues: CASSQDADRGLTFYNEQFF.

The chain is built from TRBV7-2 and TRBJ2-3; 8 positions match TRBD2. CDR1 and CDR2 (germline): SGHTA, FQGNSA. J lost 9 bases, V lost 4 bases, and 12 bases had no gene match. This CDR3 comprises 15 residues. The DNA for the CDR3 is TGTGCCAGCAGCTCCTTTGGACTGGGCGGGGGGACGCAGTATTTT. Translated: CASSSFGLGGGTQYF.

This clonotype was seen only a few times. J is TRBJ1-1 and V is TRBV6-4; D is unresolved. The CDR3 runs 15 residues. The V gene lost 0 bases and the J gene lost 0 bases, with 8 bases spanning the gap. Germline-derived CDR1 and CDR2 are MRHNA and SNTAGT. The DNA of the CDR3 is TGTGCCAGCAGTGACTCTGGCGGGGTGAACACTGAAGCTTTCTTT. This gives the protein CASSDSGGVNTEAFF.

By share of the sample, this clonotype is medium-sized. This chain links TRBV6-5 with TRBJ2-6; tentatively, D is TRBD2 (5 bases). V lost 6 bases, J lost 0 bases, and 12 bases lay in between. The germline V gene encodes CDR1 MNHEY and CDR2 SVGAGI. The CDR3 length is 16 residues. CDR3 coding DNA: TGTGCCAGCAGCCTCGGACTTAACTCTGGGGCCAACGTCCTGACTTTC. It yields the protein CASSLGLNSGANVLTF.

By share, this clonotype counts as medium-sized. V is TRBV19 and J is TRBJ2-2, with 10 bases fitting TRBD1. V gave up 6 bases and J gave up 6 bases; unmatched junction bases: 10. The germline V gene encodes CDR1 LNHDA and CDR2 SQIVND (reference sequence). The CDR3 extends over 16 amino acids. CDR3 sequence (DNA): TGTGCCAGTAGGGCCATGGACAGGGGGTTTTCCGGGGAGCTGTTTTTT. This translates into CASRAMDRGFSGELFF.

By sample fraction, this clonotype is medium-sized (0.01 to 0.1%). The CDR3 nucleotides read TGCAGCGTTGAAAAGGGACAGAACACTGAAGCTTTCTTT. Translating gives CSVEKGQNTEAFF. The V call is TRBV29-1, the J call TRBJ1-1, with D possibly TRBD1 on 6 matching bases. Germline V gives CDR1 SQVTM, CDR2 ANQGSEA. The CDR3 sequence is 13 residues long. Trimming removed 2 bases at V and 1 base at J, with 8 bases between.

Within the sample, this clonotype is medium-sized. The chain carries TRBV15 and TRBJ2-1; D perhaps matches TRBD2 (7 bases). Looked up from germline, CDR1 is LNHNV and CDR2 is YYDKDF (reference sequence). This CDR3 is 16 amino acids long. Trimming removed 0 bases at V and 13 bases at J, with 22 bases between. The CDR3 DNA reads TGTGCCACCAGCAGAGATAGGGTCCGGGGGGCGTCGAAACAGTTCTTC. Protein: CATSRDRVRGASKQFF.

This clonotype is labeled medium-sized (0.01 to 0.1%). V gene TRBV11-1 combines with J gene TRBJ1-1; 7 bases fit TRBD1. CDR1 SGHAT and CDR2 FQDESV come from the germline V gene (reference sequence). CDR3 length equals 17 residues. V lost 1 base and J lost 0; bases outside the gene matches: 8. Here the CDR3 reads CASSLVRQGIMNTEAFF. CDR3 nucleotides: TGTGCCAGCAGCTTAGTTCGACAGGGAATCATGAACACTGAAGCTTTCTTT.

This clonotype is medium-sized in the sample. CDR3 sequence reads: CATSRFAVDRPAPLHF. In DNA, the CDR3 is TGTGCCACCAGCAGATTCGCGGTGGACAGGCCAGCTCCCCTCCACTTT. The chain is built from TRBV15 and TRBJ1-6; TRBD1 agrees at 7 bases. Germline values: CDR1 LNHNV, CDR2 YYDKDF (reference sequence). There are 16 residues in the CDR3. J lost 13 bases, V lost 2 bases, and 14 bases had no gene match.

With regard to this clonotype: The germline gene is not matched at one end of the junction; a read error may be the cause. J is TRBJ2-2 and V is TRBV5-5; tentatively, D is TRBD2 (6 bases). Germline CDR1 reads SGHKS; CDR2 reads YYEKEE (reference sequence). CDR3 size: 17 residues. The CDR3 loop is CASKRSIGGSNTGELFF. The CDR3 DNA reads TGCGCCAGCAAAAGGTCAATAGGAGGGTCGAACACCGGGGAGCTGTTTTTT.

This clonotype was observed a single time. This sequence may be a read error, since a much larger clone differs from it by one base. This sequence joins TRBV6-5 and TRBJ1-5; no firm D call. CDR1 and CDR2 from the germline V gene are MNHEY and SVGAGI. CDR3 length equals 14 residues. The CDR3 is CASGYMNSNQPQHF. The CDR3 bases are TGTGCCAGCGGTTACATGAATAGCAATCAGCCCCAGCATTTT.